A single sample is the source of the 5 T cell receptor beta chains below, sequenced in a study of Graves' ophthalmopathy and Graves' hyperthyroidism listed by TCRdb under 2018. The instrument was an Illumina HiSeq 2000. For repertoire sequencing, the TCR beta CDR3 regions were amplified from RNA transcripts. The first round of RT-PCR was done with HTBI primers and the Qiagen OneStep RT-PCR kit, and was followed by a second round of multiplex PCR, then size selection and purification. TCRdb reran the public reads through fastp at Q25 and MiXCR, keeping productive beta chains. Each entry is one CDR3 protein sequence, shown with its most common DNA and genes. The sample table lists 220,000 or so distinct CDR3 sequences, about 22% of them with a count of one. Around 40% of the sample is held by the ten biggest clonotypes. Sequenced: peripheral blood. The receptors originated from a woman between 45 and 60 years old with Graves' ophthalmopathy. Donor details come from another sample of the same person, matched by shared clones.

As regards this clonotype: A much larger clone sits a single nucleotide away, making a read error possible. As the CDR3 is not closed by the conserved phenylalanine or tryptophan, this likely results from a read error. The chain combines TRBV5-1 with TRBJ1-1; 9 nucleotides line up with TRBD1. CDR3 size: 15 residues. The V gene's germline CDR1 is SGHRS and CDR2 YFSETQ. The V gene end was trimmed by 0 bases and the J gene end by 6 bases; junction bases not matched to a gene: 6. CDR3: CASSLGQGERAEAFI. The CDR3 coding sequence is TGCGCCAGCAGCTTGGGACAGGGGGAGAGGGCTGAAGCTTTCATT.

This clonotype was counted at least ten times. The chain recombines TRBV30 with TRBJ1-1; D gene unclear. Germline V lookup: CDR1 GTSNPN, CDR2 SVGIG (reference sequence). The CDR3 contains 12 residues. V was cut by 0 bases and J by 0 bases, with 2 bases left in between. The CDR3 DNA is TGTGCCTGGAGTGTCCTGAACACTGAAGCTTTCTTT. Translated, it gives CAWSVLNTEAFF.

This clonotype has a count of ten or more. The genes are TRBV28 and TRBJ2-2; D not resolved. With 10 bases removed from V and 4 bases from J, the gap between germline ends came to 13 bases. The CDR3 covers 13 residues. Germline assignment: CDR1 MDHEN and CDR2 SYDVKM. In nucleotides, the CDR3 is TGTGCCACCGAAATAGGGTTCACCGGGGAGCTGTTTTTT. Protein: CATEIGFTGELFF.

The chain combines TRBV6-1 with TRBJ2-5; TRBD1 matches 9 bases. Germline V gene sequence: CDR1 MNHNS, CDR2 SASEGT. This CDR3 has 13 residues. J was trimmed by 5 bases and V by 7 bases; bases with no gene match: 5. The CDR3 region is CASIPTGGETQYF. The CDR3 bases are TGTGCCAGCATACCGACAGGGGGGGAGACCCAGTACTTC.

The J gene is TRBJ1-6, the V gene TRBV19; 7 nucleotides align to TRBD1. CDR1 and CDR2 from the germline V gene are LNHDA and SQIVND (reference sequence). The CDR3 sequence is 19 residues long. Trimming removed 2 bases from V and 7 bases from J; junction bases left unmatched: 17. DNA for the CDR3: TGTGCCAGTAGTATAAGATCGCGGACAGGCACTACAATAAATTCACCCCTCCACTTT. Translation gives CASSIRSRTGTTINSPLHF.